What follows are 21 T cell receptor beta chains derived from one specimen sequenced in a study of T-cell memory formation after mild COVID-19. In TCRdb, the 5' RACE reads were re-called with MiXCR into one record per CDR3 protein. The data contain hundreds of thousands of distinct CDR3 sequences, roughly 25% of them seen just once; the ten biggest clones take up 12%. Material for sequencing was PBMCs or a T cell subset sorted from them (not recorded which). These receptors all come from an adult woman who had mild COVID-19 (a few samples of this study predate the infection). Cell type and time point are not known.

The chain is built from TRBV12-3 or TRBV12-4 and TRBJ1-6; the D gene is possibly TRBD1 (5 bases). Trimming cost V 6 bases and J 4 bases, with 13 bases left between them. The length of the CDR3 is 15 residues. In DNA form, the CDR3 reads TGTGCCAGCAGCTACCGGGACCGGTATAATTCACCCCTCCACTTT. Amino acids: CASSYRDRYNSPLHF.

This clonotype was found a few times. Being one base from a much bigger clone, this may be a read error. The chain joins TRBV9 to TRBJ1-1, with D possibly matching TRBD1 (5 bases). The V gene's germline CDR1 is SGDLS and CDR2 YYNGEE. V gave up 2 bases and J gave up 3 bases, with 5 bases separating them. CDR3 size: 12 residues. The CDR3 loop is CASSVRDTEAFF. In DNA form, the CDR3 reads TGTGCCAGCAGCGTCAGGGACACTGAAGCTTTCTTT.

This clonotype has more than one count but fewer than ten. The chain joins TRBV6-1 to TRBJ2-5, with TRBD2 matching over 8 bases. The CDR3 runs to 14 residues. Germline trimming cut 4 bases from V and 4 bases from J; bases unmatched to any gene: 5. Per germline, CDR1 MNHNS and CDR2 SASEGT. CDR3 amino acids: CASSAGGHAETQYF. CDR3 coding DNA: TGTGCCAGCAGTGCGGGGGGGCACGCAGAGACCCAGTACTTC.

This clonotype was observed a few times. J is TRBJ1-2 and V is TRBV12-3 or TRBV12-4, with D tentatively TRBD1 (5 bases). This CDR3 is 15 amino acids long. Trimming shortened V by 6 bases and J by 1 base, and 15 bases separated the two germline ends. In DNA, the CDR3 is TGTGCCAGCAGCTTGGGGGGGGAAAGTAACTATGGCTACACCTTC. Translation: CASSLGGESNYGYTF.

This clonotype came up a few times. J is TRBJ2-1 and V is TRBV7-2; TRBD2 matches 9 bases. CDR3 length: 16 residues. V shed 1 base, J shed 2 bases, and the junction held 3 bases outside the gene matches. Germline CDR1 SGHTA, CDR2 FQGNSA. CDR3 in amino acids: CASSLVGGRAYNEQFF. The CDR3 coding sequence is TGTGCCAGCAGCTTAGTCGGCGGGAGGGCCTACAATGAGCAGTTCTTC. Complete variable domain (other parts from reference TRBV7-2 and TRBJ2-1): GAGVSQSPSNKVTEKGKDVELRCDPISGHTALYWYRQSLGQGLEFLIYFQGNSAPDKSGLPSDRFSAERTGGSVSTLTIQRTQQEDSAVYLCASSLVGGRAYNEQFFGPGTRLTVL.

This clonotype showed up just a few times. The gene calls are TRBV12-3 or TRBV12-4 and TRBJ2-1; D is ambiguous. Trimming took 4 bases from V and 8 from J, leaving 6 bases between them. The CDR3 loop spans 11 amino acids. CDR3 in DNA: TGTGCCAGCAGTTCCCTTCATGAGCAGTTCTTC. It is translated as CASSSLHEQFF.

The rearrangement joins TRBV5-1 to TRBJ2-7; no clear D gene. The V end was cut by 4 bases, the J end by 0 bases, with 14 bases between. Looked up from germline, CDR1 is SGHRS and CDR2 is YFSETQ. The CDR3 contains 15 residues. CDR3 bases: TGCGCCAGCAGCGCGCTCCTAGGACCCTCCTACGAGCAGTACTTC. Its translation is CASSALLGPSYEQYF.

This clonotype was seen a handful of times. This CDR3 reads CASSSDRISYNEQFF. The CDR3, as DNA: TGTGCCAGCAGCTCGGACAGGATCTCCTACAATGAGCAGTTCTTC. The rearrangement joins TRBV11-2 to TRBJ2-1; 7 bases are a match to TRBD1. The CDR3 loop spans 15 amino acids. In germline, CDR1 is SGHAT, CDR2 FQNNGV. The J segment lost 0 bases and the V segment lost 4 bases, leaving 3 bases of the junction unmatched.

The CDR3 is CASSRAGQGFGYTF. Here the CDR3 DNA reads TGTGCCAGCAGTCGAGCGGGACAGGGCTTTGGCTACACCTTC. The chain is built from TRBV12-3 or TRBV12-4 and TRBJ1-2; TRBD1 matches at 9 bases. The CDR3 sequence is 14 residues long. The trim removed 5 bases at V and 7 bases at J, leaving 8 bases unmatched.

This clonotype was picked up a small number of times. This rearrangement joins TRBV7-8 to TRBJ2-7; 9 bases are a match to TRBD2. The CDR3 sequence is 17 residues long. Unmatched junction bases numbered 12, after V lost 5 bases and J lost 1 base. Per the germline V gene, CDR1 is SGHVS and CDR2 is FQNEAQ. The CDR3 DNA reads TGTGCCAGCAGCCTCGGGTCTGGAGGACTAGCGTCCTACGAGCAGTACTTC. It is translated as CASSLGSGGLASYEQYF.

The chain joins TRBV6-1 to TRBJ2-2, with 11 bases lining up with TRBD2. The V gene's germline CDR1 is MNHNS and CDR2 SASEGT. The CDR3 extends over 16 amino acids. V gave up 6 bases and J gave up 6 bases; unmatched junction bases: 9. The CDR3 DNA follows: TGTGCCAGCAGCGGTTTTAGCGGGAGGGCCGCCGGGGAGCTGTTTTTT. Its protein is CASSGFSGRAAGELFF.

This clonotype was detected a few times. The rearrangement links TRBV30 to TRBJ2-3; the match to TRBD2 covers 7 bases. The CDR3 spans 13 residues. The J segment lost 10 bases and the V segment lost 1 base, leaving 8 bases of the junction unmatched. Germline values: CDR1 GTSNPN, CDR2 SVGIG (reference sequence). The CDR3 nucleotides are TGTGCCTGGAGTGGGGGGGGGAGTTTTGCGCAGTATTTT. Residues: CAWSGGGSFAQYF.

DNA for the CDR3: TGCGCCAGCAGCCCCTATAACCGCGCCGGGGAGCTGTTTTTT. Its translation: CASSPYNRAGELFF. The chain links TRBV4-1 to TRBJ2-2; D ambiguous. This CDR3 contains 14 residues. Trimming stripped 4 bases from V and 6 bases from J, with 12 bases between. CDR1 and CDR2 from the germline V gene are MGHRA and YSYEKL.

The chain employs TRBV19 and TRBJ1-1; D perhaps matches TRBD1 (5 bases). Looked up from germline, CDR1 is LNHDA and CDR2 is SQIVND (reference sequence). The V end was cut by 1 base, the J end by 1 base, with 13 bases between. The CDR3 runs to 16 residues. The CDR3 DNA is TGTGCCAGTAGTATAGGAGTGACAGCTGAGAACACTGAAGCTTTCTTT. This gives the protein CASSIGVTAENTEAFF. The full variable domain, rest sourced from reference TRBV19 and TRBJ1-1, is DGGITQSPKYLFRKEGQNVTLSCEQNLNHDAMYWYRQDPGQGLRLIYYSQIVNDFQKGDIAEGYSVSREKKESFPLTVTSAQKNPTAFYLCASSIGVTAENTEAFFGQGTRLTVV.

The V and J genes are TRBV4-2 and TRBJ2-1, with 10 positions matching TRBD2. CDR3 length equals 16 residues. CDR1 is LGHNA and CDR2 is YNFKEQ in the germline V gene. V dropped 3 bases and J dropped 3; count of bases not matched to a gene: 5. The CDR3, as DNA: TGTGCCAGCAGCCAGGCTAGCGGGAGAAGCTACAATGAGCAGTTCTTC. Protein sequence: CASSQASGRSYNEQFF.

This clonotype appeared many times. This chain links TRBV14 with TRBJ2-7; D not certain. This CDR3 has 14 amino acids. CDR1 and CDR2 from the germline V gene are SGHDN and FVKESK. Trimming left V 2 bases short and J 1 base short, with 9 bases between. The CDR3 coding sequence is TGTGCCAGCAGCCAACTGTACAGTTCCTACGAGCAGTACTTC. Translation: CASSQLYSSYEQYF.

In DNA, the CDR3 is TGTGCCAGCAGCGCACGACTAGCGGGGGGCGCGTACCAAGAGACCCAGTACTTC. Its protein is CASSARLAGGAYQETQYF. The V and J genes are TRBV2 and TRBJ2-5; 13 nucleotides line up with TRBD2. The germline V gene has CDR1 SNHLY and CDR2 FYNNEI. Trimming removed 6 bases from V and 0 bases from J; junction bases left unmatched: 10. The CDR3 runs 18 residues.

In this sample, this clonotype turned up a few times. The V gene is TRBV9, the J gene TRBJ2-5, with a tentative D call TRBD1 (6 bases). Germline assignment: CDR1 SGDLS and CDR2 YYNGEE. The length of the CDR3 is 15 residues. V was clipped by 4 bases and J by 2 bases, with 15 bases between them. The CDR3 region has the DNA TGTGCCAGCAGCACCTCAGGACAGATTCAAGAGACCCAGTACTTC. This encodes CASSTSGQIQETQYF.

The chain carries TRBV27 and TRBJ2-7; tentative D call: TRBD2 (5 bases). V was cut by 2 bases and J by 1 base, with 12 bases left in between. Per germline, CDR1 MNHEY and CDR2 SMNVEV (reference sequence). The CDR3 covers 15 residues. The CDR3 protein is CASSLSLLGSYEQYF. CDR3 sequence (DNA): TGTGCCAGCAGTTTAAGTTTACTAGGTTCCTACGAGCAGTACTTC.

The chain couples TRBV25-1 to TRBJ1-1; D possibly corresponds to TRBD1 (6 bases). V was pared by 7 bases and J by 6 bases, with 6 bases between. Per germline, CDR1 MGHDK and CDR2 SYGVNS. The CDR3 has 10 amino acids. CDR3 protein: CASKGAEAFF. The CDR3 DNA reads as TGTGCCAGCAAGGGGGCTGAAGCTTTCTTT.

The CDR3 loop reads CASSLYGSGPTDTQYF. The CDR3 bases are TGTGCCAGCAGCTTATACGGTTCCGGACCAACGGATACGCAGTATTTT. The chain carries TRBV7-3 and TRBJ2-3, with no clear D. This CDR3 is built from 16 residues. Germline-derived CDR1 and CDR2 are SGHTA and FQGTGA. The V end was cut by 2 bases, the J end by 6 bases, with 18 bases between.